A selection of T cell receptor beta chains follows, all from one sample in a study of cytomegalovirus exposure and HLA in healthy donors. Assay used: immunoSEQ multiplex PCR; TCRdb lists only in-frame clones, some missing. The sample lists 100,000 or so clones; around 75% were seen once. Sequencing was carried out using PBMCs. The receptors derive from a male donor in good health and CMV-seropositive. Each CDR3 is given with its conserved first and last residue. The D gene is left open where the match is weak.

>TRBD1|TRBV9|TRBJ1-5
CASSETGGIGQPQHF
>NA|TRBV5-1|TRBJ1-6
CASSLSPWSVRVSPLHF
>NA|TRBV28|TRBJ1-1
CASQRGGYFTEAFF
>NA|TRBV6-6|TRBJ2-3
CASTPRRDSRDTQYF
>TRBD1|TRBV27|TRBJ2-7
CASRLSWTGSYEQYF
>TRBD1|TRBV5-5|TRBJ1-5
CASSEYRGDNQPQHF
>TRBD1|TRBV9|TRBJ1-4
CASSVGQRADEKLFF
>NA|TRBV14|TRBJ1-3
CASSPRDGGSGNTIYF
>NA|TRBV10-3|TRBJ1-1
CAISETVNTEAFF
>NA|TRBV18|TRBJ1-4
CASSPDSGHDEKLFF
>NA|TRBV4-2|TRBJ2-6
CASSQDQGSGANVLTF
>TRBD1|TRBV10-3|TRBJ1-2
CAISTGQGRDYGYTF
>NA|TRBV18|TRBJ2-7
CASSPTTYEQYF
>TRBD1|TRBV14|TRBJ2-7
CASSLRTGGISYEQYF
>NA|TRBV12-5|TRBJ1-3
CASGLVAVSGNTIYF
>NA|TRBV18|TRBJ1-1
CASSPSRGLNTEAFF
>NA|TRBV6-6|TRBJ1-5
CASTGQTHQPQHF
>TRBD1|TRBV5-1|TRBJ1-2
CASSSRQGNDGYTF
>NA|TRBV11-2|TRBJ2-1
CASSLGVAGDEQFF
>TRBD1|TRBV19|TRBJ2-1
CASSLGQNNEQFF
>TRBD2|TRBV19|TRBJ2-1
CASSMPGGAENEQFF
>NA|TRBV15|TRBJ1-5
CATSRDPGSSQPQHF
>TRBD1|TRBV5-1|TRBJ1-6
CASSQQGPSYNSPLHF
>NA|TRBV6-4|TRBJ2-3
CASSVMRADTQYF
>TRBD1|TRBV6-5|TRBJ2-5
CASRPGQEAETQYF
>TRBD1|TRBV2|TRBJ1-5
CASSYRGLSNQPQHF
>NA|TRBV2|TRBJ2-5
CASSLDQGQQETQYF
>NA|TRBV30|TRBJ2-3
CAWSPGTSGVTDTQYF
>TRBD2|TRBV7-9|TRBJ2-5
CASSLGAGGQETQYF
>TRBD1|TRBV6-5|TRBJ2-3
CASRGTAGDTDTQYF
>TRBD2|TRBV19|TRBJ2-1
CASSTPGLAANEQFF
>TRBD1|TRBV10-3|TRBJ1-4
CAISSGTDNEKLFF
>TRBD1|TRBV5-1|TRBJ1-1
CASSPGQPNTEAFF